This T cell receptor beta chain was identified during a study of siplizumab effects on memory and regulatory T cells. From germline, CDR1 is WNHNN and CDR2 SYGVQD (reference sequence). This CDR3 contains 13 residues. With 6 bases removed from V and 2 bases from J, the gap between germline ends came to 10 bases. The protocol was immunoSEQ multiplex PCR, while the TCRdb copy is restricted to in-frame clones and leaves out a portion. The sample consists of over 60,000 clones, 91% of them appearing once. The receptor was derived from a human donor in good health. The gene calls are TRBV10-1 and TRBJ2-5; tentative D call: TRBD2 (5 bases). The source material was CD8+ T cells sorted from blood. The CDR3 sequence is CASSGTGQETQYF. Here the CDR3 DNA reads TGCGCCAGCAGCGGAACGGGGCAAGAGACCCAGTACTTC.